The TCR beta chain under discussion was sequenced for a study of relationships among human T cell subsets. After negative selection with anti-CD4 multisort beads, CD8+ T cells were positively selected with anti-CD8 beads. This clonotype was seen a few times. Germline V lookup: CDR1 MDHEN, CDR2 SYDVKM. V was clipped by 5 bases and J by 5 bases, with 10 bases between them. The CDR3 sequence is 13 residues long. From mRNA, alpha and beta CDR3 regions were amplified using semiquantitative ARM-PCR. Tagged nested gene-specific primers were used first, then communal superprimers amplified exponentially. TCRdb redid the calling of the multiplex PCR reads with MiXCR, one entry per CDR3 protein. The data show about 5,500 distinct CDR3 sequences, around 62% seen once.

This chain links TRBV28 with TRBJ1-5, with D unclear. The sequence came from a man between 40 and 49 years old in good health. The sequencing sample was made of CD8+ T cells sorted from blood. CDR3 nucleotide sequence: TGTGCCAGCAGTGTCGTGGCCCATCAGCCCCAGCATTTT. It codes for CASSVVAHQPQHF.